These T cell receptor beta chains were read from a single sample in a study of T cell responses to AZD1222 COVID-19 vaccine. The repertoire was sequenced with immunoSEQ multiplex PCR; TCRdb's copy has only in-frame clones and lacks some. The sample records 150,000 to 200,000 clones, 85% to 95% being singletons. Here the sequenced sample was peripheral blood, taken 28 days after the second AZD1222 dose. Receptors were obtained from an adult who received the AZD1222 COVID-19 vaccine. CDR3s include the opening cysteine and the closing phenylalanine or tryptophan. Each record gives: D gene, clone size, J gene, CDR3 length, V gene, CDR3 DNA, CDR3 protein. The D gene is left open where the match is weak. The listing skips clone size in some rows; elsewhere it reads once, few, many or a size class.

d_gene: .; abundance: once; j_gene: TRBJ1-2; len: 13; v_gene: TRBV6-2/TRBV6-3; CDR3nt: TGTGCCAGCAGTTCGTCGGGACCTCCAGGCTACACCTTC; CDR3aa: CASSSSGPPGYTF
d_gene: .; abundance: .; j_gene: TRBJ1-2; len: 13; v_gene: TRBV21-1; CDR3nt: TGTGCCAGCAGCACTCTTTCACGGGTTGGCTACACCTTC; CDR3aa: CASSTLSRVGYTF
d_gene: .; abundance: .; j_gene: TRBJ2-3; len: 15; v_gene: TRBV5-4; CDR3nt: TGTGCCAGCAGCCCCGGGGGTGACTTTAAACATACGCAGTATTTT; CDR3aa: CASSPGGDFKHTQYF
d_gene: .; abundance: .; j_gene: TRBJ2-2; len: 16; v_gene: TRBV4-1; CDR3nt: TGCGCCAGCAGCAATCCGGGAAGGCGAGACACCGGGGAGCTGTTTTTT; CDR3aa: CASSNPGRRDTGELFF
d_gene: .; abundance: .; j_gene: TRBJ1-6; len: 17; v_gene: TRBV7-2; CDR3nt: TGTGCCAGCAGCCCGAGGGGAGGGGGGCCTAGTAATTCACCCCTCCACTTT; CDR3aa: CASSPRGGGPSNSPLHF
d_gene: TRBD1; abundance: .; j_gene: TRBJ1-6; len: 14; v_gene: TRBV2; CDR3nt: TGTGCCAGCAGCTCGGACAGGGAAAATTCACCCCTCCACTTT; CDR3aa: CASSSDRENSPLHF
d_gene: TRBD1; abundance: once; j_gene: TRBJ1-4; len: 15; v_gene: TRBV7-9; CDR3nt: TGTGCCAGCAGCCTAAACAGGGGCGGTAATGAAAAACTGTTTTTT; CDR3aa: CASSLNRGGNEKLFF
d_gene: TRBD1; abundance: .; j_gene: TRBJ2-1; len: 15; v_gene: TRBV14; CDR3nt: TGTGCCAGCAGTCCTCGACAGGGGCTCTACAATGAGCAGTTCTTC; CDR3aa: CASSPRQGLYNEQFF
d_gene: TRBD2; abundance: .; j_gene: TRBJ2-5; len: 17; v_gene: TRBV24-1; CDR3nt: TGTGCCACCAGTGACCCCGGACTAGCGGGGGGAGGAGAGACCCAGTACTTC; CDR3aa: CATSDPGLAGGGETQYF
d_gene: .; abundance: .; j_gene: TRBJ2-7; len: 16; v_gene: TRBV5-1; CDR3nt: TGCGCCAGCAGCTTGGGAATCCTGGGCGGAGGATACGAGCAGTACTTC; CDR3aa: CASSLGILGGGYEQYF
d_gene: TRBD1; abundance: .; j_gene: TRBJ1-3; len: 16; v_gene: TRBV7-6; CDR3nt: TGTGCCAGCAGCTTCCCGGGACAGGGCTCTGGAAACACCATATATTTT; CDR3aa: CASSFPGQGSGNTIYF
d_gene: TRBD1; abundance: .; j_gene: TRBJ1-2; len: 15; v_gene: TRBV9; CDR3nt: TGTGCCAGCCAGGGGGGACAGGGTTTCCTATATGGCTACACCTTC; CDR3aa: CASQGGQGFLYGYTF
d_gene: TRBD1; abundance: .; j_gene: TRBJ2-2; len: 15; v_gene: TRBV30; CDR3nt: TGTGCCTGGAGCCAAGGGACAGGGGGTACCGGGGAGCTGTTTTTT; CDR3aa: CAWSQGTGGTGELFF
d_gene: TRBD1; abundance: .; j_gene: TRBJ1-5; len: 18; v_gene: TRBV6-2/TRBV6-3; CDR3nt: TGTGCCAGCAGTCCGCCAGGACAGGGTCCTTATAGCAATCAGCCCCAGCATTTT; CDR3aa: CASSPPGQGPYSNQPQHF
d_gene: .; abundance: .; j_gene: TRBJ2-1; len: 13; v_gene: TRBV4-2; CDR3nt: TGTGCCAGCAGCCAAGGCAAATACAATGAGCAGTTCTTC; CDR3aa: CASSQGKYNEQFF
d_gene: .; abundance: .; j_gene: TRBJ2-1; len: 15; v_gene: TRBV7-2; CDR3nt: TGTGCCAGCAGCTTAGGCCCGGGGGCTCGTGGTGAGCAGTTCTTC; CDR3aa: CASSLGPGARGEQFF
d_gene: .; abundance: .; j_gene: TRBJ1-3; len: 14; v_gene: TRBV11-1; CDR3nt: TGTGCCAGCAGCGCACAGGTATCTGGAAACACCATATATTTT; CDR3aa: CASSAQVSGNTIYF
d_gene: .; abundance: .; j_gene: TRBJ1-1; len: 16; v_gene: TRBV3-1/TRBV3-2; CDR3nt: TGTGCCAGCAGCCACCGGGCCAAACTGGGGGGGACTGAAGCTTTCTTT; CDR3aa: CASSHRAKLGGTEAFF
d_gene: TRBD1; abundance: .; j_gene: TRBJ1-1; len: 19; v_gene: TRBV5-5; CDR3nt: TGTGCCAGCAGCCCCCTAGGCCTCGGGACAGGGGGCAGAGGCACTGAAGCTTTCTTT; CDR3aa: CASSPLGLGTGGRGTEAFF
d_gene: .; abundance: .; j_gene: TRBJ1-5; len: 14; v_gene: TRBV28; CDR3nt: TGTGCCAGCAGCATGGACAGCTACAATCAGCCCCAGCATTTT; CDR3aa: CASSMDSYNQPQHF
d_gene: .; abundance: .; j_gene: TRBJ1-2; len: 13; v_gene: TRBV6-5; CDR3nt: TGTGCCAGCAGTTACTCAAGGGTTTCTGGCTACACCTTC; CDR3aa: CASSYSRVSGYTF
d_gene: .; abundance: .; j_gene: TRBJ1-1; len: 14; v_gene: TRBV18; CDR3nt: TGTGCCAGCTCAGGCACGGCGCGGAACACTGAAGCTTTCTTT; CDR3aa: CASSGTARNTEAFF
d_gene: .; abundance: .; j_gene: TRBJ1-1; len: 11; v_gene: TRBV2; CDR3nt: TGTGCCAGCAGGGACTTCACTGAAGCTTTCTTT; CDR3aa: CASRDFTEAFF
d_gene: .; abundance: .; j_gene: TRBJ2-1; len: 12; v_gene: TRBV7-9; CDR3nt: TGTGCCATGGGGACGGAGTCCAATGAGCAGTTCTTC; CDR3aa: CAMGTESNEQFF
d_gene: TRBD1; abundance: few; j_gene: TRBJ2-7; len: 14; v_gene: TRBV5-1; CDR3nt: TGCGCCAGCAGTCATGGACAGGGGACCGACGAGCAGTACTTC; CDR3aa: CASSHGQGTDEQYF
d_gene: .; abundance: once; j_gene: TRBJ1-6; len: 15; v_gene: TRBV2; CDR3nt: TGTGCCAGCAGTGAAAGGGGGATACAGGCTTGGACCCTCCACTTT; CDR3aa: CASSERGIQAWTLHF
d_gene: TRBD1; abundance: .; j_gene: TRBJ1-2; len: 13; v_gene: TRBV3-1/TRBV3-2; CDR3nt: TGTGCCAGCAGCCCCCGGGGGGGACAGGGCTACACCTTC; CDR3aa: CASSPRGGQGYTF
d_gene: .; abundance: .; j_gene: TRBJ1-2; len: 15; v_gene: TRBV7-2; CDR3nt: TGTGCCAGCGCAAAAGGACCACTCACGAGCTATGGCTACACCTTC; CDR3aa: CASAKGPLTSYGYTF
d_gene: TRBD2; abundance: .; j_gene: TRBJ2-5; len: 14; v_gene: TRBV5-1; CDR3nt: TGCGCCAGCAAACAACTAGCGGATCAAGAGACCCAGTACTTC; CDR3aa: CASKQLADQETQYF
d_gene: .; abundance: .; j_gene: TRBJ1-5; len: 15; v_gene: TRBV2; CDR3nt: TGTGCCAGCAGTCTTTCAACCACCGGCTCACAGCCCCAGCATTTT; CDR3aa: CASSLSTTGSQPQHF
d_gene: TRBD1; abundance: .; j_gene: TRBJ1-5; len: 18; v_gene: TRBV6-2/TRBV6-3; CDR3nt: TGTGCCAGCAGTGAGTTCACATCGGGACAGGGGGACAATCAGCCCCAGCATTTT; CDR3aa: CASSEFTSGQGDNQPQHF
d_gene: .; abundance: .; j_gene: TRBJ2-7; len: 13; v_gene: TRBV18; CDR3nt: TGTGCCAGCTCACCTGGGGGGAACTACGAGCAGTACTTC; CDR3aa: CASSPGGNYEQYF
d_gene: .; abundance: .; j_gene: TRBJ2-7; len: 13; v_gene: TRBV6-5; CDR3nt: TGTGCCAGCACCCAGACAGGTGGCTACGAGCAGTACTTC; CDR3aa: CASTQTGGYEQYF
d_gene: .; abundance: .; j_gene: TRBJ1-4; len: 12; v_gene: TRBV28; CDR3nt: TGTGCCAGCCTAGGGGGTGAAGAAAAACTGTTTTTT; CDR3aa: CASLGGEEKLFF
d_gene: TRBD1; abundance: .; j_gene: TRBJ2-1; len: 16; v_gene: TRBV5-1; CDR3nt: TGCGCCAGCAGCTTGGCCCTCTCCGGGACAGGGGGCGAGCAGTTCTTC; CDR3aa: CASSLALSGTGGEQFF
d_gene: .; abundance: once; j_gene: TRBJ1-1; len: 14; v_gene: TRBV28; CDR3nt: TGTGCCAGCAGTTCAGCTGATGTGATCGGGAAGGCTTTCTTT; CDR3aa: CASSSADVIGKAFF
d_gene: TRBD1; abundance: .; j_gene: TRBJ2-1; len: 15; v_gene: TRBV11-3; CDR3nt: TGTGCCAGCAGCTTAGAGGCACAGGGGTACAATGAGCAGTTCTTC; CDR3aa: CASSLEAQGYNEQFF
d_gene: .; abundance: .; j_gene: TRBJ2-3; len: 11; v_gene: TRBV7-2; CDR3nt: TGTGCCGTTCGGGTGGCAGATACGCAGTATTTT; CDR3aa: CAVRVADTQYF
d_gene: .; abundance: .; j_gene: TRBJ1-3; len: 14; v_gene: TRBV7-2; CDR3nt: TGTGCCAGCAGCCAAGACAGGAGTTCAAACACCATATATTTT; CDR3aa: CASSQDRSSNTIYF
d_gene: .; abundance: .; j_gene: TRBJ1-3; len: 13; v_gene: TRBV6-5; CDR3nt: TGTGCCAGCATAGGGTTCACTGGAAACACCATATATTTT; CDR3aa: CASIGFTGNTIYF
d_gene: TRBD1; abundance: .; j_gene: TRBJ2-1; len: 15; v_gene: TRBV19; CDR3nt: TGTGCCAGTACCGGCGGGGACAGGAGAAACAATGAGCAGTTCTTC; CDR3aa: CASTGGDRRNNEQFF
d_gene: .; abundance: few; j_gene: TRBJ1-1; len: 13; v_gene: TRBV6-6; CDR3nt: TGTGCCAGCAGCGGACAGCTTAACACTGAAGCTTTCTTT; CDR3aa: CASSGQLNTEAFF
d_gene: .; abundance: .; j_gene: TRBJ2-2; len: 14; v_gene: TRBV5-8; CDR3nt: TGTGCCAGCAGCTTGGCCACGAACACCGGGGAGCTGTTTTTT; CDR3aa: CASSLATNTGELFF
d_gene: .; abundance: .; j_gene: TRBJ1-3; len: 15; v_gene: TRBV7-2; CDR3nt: TGTGCCAGCAGCTTAACGAGGGGGAATGGAAACACCATATATTTT; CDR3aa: CASSLTRGNGNTIYF
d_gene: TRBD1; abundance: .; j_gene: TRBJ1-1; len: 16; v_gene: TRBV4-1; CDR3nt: TGCGCCAGCAGCCAAGCCTTTCAGGGGGCTGGCACTGAAGCTTTCTTT; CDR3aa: CASSQAFQGAGTEAFF
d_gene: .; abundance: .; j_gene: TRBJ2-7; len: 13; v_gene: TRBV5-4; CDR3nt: TGTGCCAGCAGCTCCAGGGGCTACTACGAGCAGTACTTC; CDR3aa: CASSSRGYYEQYF
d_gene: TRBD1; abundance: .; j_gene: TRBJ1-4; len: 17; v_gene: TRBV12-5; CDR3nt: TGTGCTAGTGGTCCACCGGGACAGGGGATCATGGGTGGAAAACTGTTTTTT; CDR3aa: CASGPPGQGIMGGKLFF
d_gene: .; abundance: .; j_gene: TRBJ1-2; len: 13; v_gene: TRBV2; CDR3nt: TGTGCCAGCAGTGAAGCGACAGGATATGGCTACACCTTC; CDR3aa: CASSEATGYGYTF
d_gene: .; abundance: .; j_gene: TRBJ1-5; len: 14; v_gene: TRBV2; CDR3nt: TGTGCCAGCAGTGGGACCGGTCGCAATCAGCCCCAGCATTTT; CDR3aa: CASSGTGRNQPQHF
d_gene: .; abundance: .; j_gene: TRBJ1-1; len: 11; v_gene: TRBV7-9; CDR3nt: TGTGCCAGCAGCAGGAACACTGAAGCTTTCTTT; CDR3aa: CASSRNTEAFF
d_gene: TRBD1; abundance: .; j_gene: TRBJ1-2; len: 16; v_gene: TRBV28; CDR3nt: TGTGCCAGCAGTTTCCCTTCGACAGGGGACGGATATGGCTACACCTTC; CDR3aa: CASSFPSTGDGYGYTF
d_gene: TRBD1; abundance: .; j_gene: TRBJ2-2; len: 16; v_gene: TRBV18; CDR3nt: TGTGCCAGCTCACTCCTTGAGGGACAGTATTCCGGGGAGCTGTTTTTT; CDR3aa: CASSLLEGQYSGELFF
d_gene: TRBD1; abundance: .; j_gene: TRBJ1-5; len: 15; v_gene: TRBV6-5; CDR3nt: TGTGCCAGCAGTTCCGGGACAGGGGGCAGGCAGCCCCAGCATTTT; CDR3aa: CASSSGTGGRQPQHF
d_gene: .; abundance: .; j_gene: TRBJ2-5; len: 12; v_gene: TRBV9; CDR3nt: TGTGCCAGCAGCGTAAACCAAGAGACCCAGTACTTC; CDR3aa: CASSVNQETQYF
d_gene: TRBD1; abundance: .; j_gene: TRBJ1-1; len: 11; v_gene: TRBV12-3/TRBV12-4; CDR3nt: TGTGCCAGCAGTCGACAGGGTGGGGCTTTCTTT; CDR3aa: CASSRQGGAFF